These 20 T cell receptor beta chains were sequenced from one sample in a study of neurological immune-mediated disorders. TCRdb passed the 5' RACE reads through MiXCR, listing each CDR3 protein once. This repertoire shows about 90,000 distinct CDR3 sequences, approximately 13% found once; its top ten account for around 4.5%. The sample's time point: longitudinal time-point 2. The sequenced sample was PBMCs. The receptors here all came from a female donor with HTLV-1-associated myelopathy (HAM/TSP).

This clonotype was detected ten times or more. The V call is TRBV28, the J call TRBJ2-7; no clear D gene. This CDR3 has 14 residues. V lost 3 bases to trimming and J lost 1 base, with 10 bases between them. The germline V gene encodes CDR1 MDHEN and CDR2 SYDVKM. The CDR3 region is CASSLGGRSYEQYF. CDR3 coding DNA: TGTGCCAGCAGTTTGGGCGGTAGATCCTACGAGCAGTACTTC. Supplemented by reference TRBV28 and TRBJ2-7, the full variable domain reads DVKVTQSSRYLVKRTGEKVFLECVQDMDHENMFWYRQDPGLGLRLIYFSYDVKMKEKGDIPEGYSVSREKKERFSLILESASTNQTSMYLCASSLGGRSYEQYFGPGTRLTVT.

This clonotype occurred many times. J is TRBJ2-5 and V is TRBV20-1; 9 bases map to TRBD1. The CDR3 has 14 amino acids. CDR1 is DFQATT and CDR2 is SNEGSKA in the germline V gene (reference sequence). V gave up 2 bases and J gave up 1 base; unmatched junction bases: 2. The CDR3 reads CSARRDRVQETQYF. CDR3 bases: TGCAGTGCTAGAAGGGACAGGGTCCAAGAGACCCAGTACTTC.

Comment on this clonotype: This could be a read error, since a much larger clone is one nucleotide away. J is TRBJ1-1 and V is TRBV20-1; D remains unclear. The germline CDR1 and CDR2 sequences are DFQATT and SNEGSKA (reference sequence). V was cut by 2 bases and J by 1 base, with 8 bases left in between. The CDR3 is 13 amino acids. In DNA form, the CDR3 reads TGCAGTGCTAGATTTCAGGAGAACACTGAAGCTTTCTTT. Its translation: CSARFQENTEAFF.

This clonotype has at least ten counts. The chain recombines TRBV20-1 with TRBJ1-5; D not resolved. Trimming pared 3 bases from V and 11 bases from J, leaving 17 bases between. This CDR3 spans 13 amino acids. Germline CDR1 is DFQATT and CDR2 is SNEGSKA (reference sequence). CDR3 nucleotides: TGCAGTGCTAGGGCGGGCCGCGCTCGAGCCCAGCATTTT. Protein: CSARAGRARAQHF.

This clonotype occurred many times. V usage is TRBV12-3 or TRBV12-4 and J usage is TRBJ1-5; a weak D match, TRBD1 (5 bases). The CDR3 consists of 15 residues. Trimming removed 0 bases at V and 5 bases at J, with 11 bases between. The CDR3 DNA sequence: TGTGCCAGCAGTTTAGCCCCTCAGGGCCATCAGCCCCAGCATTTT. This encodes CASSLAPQGHQPQHF.

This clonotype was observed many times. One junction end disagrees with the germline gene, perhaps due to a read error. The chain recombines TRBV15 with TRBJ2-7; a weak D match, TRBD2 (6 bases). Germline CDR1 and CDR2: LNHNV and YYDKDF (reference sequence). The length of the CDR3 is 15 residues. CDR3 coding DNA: TGTGCTACCAGCAGAGGTCGGGGACTGAGCTACGAGCAGTACTTC. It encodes CATSRGRGLSYEQYF.

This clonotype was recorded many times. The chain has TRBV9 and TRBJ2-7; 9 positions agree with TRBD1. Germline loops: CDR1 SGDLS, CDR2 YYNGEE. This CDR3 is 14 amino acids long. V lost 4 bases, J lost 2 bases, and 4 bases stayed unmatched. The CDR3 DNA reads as TGTGCCAGCAGCTGGGGACAGGGACCCTACGAGCAGTACTTC. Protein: CASSWGQGPYEQYF. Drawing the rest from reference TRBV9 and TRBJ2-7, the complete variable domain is DSGVTQTPKHLITATGQRVTLRCSPRSGDLSVYWYQQSLDQGLQFLIQYYNGEERAKGNILERFSAQQFPDLHSELNLSSLELGDSALYFCASSWGQGPYEQYFGPGTRLTVT.

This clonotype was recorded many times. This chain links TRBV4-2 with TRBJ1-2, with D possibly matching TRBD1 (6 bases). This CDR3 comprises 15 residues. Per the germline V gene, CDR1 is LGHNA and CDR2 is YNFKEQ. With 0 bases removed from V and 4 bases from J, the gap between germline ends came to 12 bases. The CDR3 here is CASSQDTGKTYGYTF. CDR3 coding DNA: TGTGCCAGCAGCCAAGATACAGGGAAGACCTATGGCTACACCTTC.

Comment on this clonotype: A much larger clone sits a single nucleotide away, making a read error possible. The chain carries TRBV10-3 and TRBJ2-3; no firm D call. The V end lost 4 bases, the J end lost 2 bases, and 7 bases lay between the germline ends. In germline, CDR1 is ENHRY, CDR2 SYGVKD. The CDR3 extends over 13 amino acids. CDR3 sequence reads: CAISVALTDTQYF. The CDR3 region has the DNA TGTGCCATCAGTGTTGCGCTCACAGATACGCAGTATTTT.

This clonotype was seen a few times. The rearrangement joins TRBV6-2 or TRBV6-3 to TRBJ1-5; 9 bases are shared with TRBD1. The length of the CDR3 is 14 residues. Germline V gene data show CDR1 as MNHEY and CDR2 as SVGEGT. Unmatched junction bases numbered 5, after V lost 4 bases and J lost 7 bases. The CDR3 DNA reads TGTGCCAGCAGTTCCATGGACAGGGGCCAGCCCCAGCATTTT. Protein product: CASSSMDRGQPQHF.

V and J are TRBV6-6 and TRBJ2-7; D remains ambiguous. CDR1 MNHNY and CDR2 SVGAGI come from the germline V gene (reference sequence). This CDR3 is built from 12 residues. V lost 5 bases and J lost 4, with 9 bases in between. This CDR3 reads CASSSFTYEQYF. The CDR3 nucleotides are TGTGCCAGCAGTAGCTTTACTTACGAGCAGTACTTC.

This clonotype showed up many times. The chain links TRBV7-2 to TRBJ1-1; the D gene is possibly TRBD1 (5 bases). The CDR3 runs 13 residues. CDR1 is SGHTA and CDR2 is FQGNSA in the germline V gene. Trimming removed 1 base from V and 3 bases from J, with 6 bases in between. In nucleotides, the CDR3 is TGTGCCAGCAGCTTAGGGACACACACTGAAGCTTTCTTT. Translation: CASSLGTHTEAFF. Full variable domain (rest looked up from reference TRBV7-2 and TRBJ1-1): GAGVSQSPSNKVTEKGKDVELRCDPISGHTALYWYRQSLGQGLEFLIYFQGNSAPDKSGLPSDRFSAERTGGSVSTLTIQRTQQEDSAVYLCASSLGTHTEAFFGQGTRLTVV.

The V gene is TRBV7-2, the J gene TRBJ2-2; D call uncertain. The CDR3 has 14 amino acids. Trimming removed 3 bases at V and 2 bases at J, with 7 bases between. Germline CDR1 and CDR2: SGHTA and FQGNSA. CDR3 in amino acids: CASSFSSNTGELFF. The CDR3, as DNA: TGTGCCAGCAGCTTTAGCAGTAACACCGGGGAGCTGTTTTTT.

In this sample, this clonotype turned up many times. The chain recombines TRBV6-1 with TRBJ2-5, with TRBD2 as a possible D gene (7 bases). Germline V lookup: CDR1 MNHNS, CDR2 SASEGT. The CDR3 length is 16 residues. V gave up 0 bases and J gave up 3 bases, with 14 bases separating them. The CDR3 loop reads CASSEAEGGGKETQYF. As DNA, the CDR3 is TGTGCCAGCAGTGAAGCGGAAGGGGGGGGGAAAGAGACCCAGTACTTC.

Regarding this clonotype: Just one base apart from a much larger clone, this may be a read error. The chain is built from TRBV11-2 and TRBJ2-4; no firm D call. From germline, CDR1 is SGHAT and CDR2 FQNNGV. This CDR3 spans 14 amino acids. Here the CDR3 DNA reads TGTGCCAGCAGCCCGGATATAGCCAAAAACATTAAGTACTTC. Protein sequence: CASSPDIAKNIKYF.

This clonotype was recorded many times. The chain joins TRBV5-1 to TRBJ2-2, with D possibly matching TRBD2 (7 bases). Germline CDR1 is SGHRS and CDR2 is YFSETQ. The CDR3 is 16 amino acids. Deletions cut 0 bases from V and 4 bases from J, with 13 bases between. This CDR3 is CASSLEGGRSTGELFF. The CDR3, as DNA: TGCGCCAGCAGCTTGGAGGGGGGGCGTAGCACCGGGGAGCTGTTTTTT.

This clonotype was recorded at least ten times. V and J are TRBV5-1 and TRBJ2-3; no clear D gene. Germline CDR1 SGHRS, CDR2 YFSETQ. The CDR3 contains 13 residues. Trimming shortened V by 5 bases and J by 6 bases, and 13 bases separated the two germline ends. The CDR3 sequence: CASSHSRFDTQYF. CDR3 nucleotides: TGCGCCAGCAGTCATAGTAGATTCGATACGCAGTATTTT.

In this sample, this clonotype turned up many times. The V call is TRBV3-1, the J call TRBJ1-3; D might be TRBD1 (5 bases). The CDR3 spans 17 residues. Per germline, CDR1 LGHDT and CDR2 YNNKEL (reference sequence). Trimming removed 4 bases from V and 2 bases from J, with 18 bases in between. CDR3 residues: CASSPGLQGKPGNTIYF. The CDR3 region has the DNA TGTGCCAGCAGCCCTGGATTGCAGGGAAAGCCTGGAAACACCATATATTTT.

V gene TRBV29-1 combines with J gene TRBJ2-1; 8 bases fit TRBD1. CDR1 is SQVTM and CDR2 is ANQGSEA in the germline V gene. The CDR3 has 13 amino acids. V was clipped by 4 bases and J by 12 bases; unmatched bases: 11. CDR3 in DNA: TGCAGCGTTGTCTCCAGGGGGCACGAACGGCAGTTCTTC. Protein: CSVVSRGHERQFF.

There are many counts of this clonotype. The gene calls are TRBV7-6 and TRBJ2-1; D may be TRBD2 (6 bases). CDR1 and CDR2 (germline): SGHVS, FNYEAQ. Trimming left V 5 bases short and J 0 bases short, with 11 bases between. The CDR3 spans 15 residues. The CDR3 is CASSPREFSYNEQFF. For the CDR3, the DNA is TGTGCCAGCAGCCCCCGGGAGTTCTCCTACAATGAGCAGTTCTTC.